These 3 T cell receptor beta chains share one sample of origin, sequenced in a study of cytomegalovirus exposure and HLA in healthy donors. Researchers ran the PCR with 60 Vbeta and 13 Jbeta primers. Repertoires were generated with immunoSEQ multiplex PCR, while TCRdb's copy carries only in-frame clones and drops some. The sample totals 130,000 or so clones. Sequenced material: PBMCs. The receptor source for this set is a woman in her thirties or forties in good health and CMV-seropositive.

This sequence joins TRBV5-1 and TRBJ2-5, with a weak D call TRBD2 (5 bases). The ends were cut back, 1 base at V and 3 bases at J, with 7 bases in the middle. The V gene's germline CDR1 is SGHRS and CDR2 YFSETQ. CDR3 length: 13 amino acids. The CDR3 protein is CASSLSGKETQYF. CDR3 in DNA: TGCGCCAGCAGCTTGTCCGGGAAAGAGACCCAGTACTTC.

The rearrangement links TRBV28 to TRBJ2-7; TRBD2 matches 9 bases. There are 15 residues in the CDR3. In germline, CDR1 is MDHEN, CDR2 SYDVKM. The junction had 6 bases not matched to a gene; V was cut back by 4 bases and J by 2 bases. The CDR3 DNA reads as TGTGCCAGCAGTTCTCTTAGCGGGGGAGCCTACGAGCAGTACTTC. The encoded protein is CASSSLSGGAYEQYF.

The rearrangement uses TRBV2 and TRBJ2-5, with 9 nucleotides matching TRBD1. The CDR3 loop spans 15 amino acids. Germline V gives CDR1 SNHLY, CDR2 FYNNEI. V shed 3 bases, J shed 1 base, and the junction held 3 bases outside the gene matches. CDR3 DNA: TGTGCCAGCAGTGATCGGACAGGGGTCCAAGAGACCCAGTACTTC. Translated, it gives CASSDRTGVQETQYF. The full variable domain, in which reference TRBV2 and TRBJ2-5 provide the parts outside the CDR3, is EPEVTQTPSHQVTQMGQEVILRCVPISNHLYFYWYRQILGQKVEFLVSFYNNEISEKSEIFDDQFSVERPDGSNFTLKIRSTKLEDSAMYFCASSDRTGVQETQYFGPGTRLLVL.